This T cell receptor (beta chain) was captured by sequencing in a study of persistence of HIV-infected CD4 T cells. For the study at large: Anti-CD3/anti-CD28 beads activated more cells than antigen stimulation did.

Germline V gene lookup returns CDR1 GTSNPN and CDR2 SVGIG (reference sequence). Trimming cost V 0 bases and J 6 bases, with 6 bases left between them. The CDR3 totals 12 residues. This nonspecific control used anti-CD3/anti-CD28 bead stimulation of CD4+ T cells. Sorting of responding CD4+ T cells relied on upregulated CD40 ligand together with CD69. CD8+ T cells were removed from PBMCs prior to stimulation. This was the immunoSEQ version 4 assay in survey mode. Sequenced by immunoSEQ multiplex PCR; TCRdb stores in-frame clones only, minus some. Of tens of thousands of clones listed, about 87% are singletons. In this sample, this clone turned up once. Its cognate antigen is unknown.

The receptor was isolated from an adult woman with HIV who was CMV-seropositive. Sequenced material: CD4+ T cells sorted from PBMCs after approximately 19-hour stimulation, taken from a patient who received antiretroviral therapy. The chain links TRBV30 to TRBJ1-5, with D unresolved. Written as DNA, the CDR3 is TGTGCCTGGAGTGTATCGGGTCAGCCCCAGCATTTT. This gives the protein CAWSVSGQPQHF.